This entry features one T cell receptor (beta chain) sequence. This clone was found a few times. No antigen is known for it. The record has no base qualities; no much larger clone is one base away. The method was the immunoSEQ multiplex PCR assay. Following the manufacturer's protocol, the hsTCRB Kit was used to amplify rearranged TCR beta chain sequences. TCRB libraries were sequenced on an Illumina MiSeq. The authors processed their data as follows. The proprietary platform of the kit vendor was used for demultiplexing, trimming and gene mapping. What TCRdb holds here is the immuneACCESS table cut down to in-frame rearrangements. Part of the clones is not present; checked against another copy, under half of the missing clones reflect an unresolved V gene, and the others are unexplained. That table gives V, J and clone size, and the DNA gave D and trimming. The sample yields tens of thousands of clones; around 79% were counted once. The ten largest clones represent over 8% of the sample.

The data derive from a study of a mutant IDH1 vaccine in newly diagnosed glioma (dated by TCRdb to the early 2020s). For the wider study: Of the approximately 29 treated patients, around 62% were male and roughly 40% were female, and a mean age of about 37 years was recorded. Before enrollment, patients had received standard therapy of radiotherapy alone, temozolomide alone, or radiochemotherapy with temozolomide; most received the combination. For exploratory analyses, longitudinal TCRB deep sequencing was carried out in around 26 treated patients wherever samples were available. Peripheral blood was collected at six visits: V03 (baseline), V05, V07, V10, V12 and V13.

V trim: 5 bases; J trim: 2 bases; unmatched bases: 7. From the cysteine through the phenylalanine, the CDR3 covers 16 amino acids. The read is trimmed to its CDR3 DNA, 48 bases read in frame from base 1. CDR1 SEHNR and CDR2 FQNEAQ were looked up in the germline V gene (reference sequence). General study outcomes and caveats: Pseudoprogression seemed to be unrelated to changes in the top peripheral T cell clonotypes found by TCRB sequencing. The authors noted that analyses of patient blood samples could not be reproduced because of sample limitations. Immune responses induced by the vaccine were seen in around 93% of patients across multiple MHC alleles. Availability determined which PBMC samples were chosen for TCRB deep sequencing.

Per the publication, the time point label means: baseline, week 1 (first vaccination visit). Sample treatment or condition, as interpreted from the label and publication: pre-vaccination baseline after standard-of-care therapy. Newly diagnosed WHO grade 3 or 4 IDH1-mutant astrocytomas showing loss of nuclear ATRX were present in the donors. The samples were drawn from NOA16, a multicentre, single-arm, open-label phase I trial in Germany that tested a mutant IDH1 peptide vaccine in humans for the first time. For immunogenicity testing, the blood drawn at visit V03 was used as the baseline sample. Genomic DNA for TCRB sequencing was extracted from EDTA blood using the DNeasy Blood and Tissue Kit.

The sequence joins TRBV7-9 to TRBJ2-3; 10 nucleotides in the junction match TRBD2. Sequences were derived from PBMCs, sampled from a glioma patient treated with radiotherapy, temozolomide or both. The source is a man aged 45-65 years with glioma. The base sequence is TGTGCCAGCAGCGCCTCTAGCGGGGGTATCACAGATACGCAGTATTTT. Its translation is CASSASSGGITDTQYF.